The 10 T cell receptor beta chains in this list originate from one sample, sequenced in a study of cytomegalovirus exposure and HLA in healthy donors. A multiplex PCR was run with 60 Vbeta primers and 13 Jbeta primers. Profiled with immunoSEQ multiplex PCR; TCRdb holds only in-frame clones, not every one. This sample has over 150,000 clones; 65% to 70% occur once, and the top ten carry roughly 4.1%. Sequenced material: PBMCs. Receptors were obtained from a woman between 18 and 29 years old in good health and CMV-seropositive.

V usage is TRBV15 and J usage is TRBJ2-1, with TRBD2 matching over 9 bases. The CDR3 contains 18 residues. V shed 1 base and J 8 bases; nucleotides not matched to a gene: 15. Germline V gene sequence: CDR1 LNHNV, CDR2 YYDKDF (reference sequence). CDR3 in DNA: TGTGCCACCAGCAGAGTTCCCAGCGGGGGGCCCGGGGGCTATGAGCAGTTCTTC. As protein: CATSRVPSGGPGGYEQFF.

This clone was counted only a few times. The chain uses TRBV7-8 and TRBJ2-1, with no clear D. The CDR3 loop spans 14 amino acids. CDR1 and CDR2 (germline): SGHVS, FQNEAQ. The ends were cut back, 5 bases at V and 7 bases at J, with 15 bases in the middle. The CDR3: CASSQESSSNEQFF. CDR3 sequence (DNA): TGTGCCAGCAGCCAAGAGTCTAGTTCAAATGAGCAGTTCTTC.

The J gene is TRBJ1-2, the V gene TRBV7-9, with D unclear. Trimming took 5 bases from V and 1 from J, leaving 11 bases between them. The germline gives CDR1 SEHNR, CDR2 FQNEAQ (reference sequence). The CDR3 is 14 residues long. The CDR3 reads CASSLTTINYGYTF. CDR3 nucleotides: TGTGCCAGCAGCCTGACAACGATTAACTATGGCTACACCTTC.

V is TRBV7-2 and J is TRBJ2-3; D remains unclear. The V end lost 0 bases, the J end lost 5 bases, and 6 bases lay between the germline ends. The CDR3 is 13 amino acids. CDR1 is SGHTA, CDR2 FQGNSA, per germline. The CDR3 DNA reads TGTGCCAGCAGCTTAGCAACGGGAGATACGCAGTATTTT. Its translation is CASSLATGDTQYF.

This chain's CDR3 is CASSYSLGRTEAFF. In DNA, the CDR3 is TGTGCCAGCAGCTATTCTTTGGGCAGGACAGAAGCTTTCTTT. The rearrangement links TRBV5-4 to TRBJ1-1, with D possibly being TRBD1 (5 bases). The CDR3 length is 14 residues. V lost 3 bases and J 8 bases, leaving 17 bases between the germline ends. Germline-derived CDR1 and CDR2 are SGHNT and YYREEE (reference sequence).

Concerning this clone: The junction shows a germline mismatch at one end, possibly a read error. CDR3 loop: CASSLALGLAGEQETQYF. The CDR3 nucleotides read TGTGCTAGCAGCTTAGCGCTAGGACTAGCGGGGGAACAAGAGACCCAGTACTTC. The chain joins TRBV7-7 to TRBJ2-5; 13 positions agree with TRBD2. Germline CDR1 SSHAT, CDR2 FNYEAQ (reference sequence). The length of the CDR3 is 18 residues. The variable domain in full, with the rest retrieved from reference TRBV7-7 and TRBJ2-5, is GAGVSQSPRYKVTKRGQDVTLRCDPISSHATLYWYQQALGQGPEFLTYFNYEAQPDKSGLPSDRFSAERPEGSISTLTIQRTEQRDSAMYRCASSLALGLAGEQETQYFGPGTRLLVL.

The chain employs TRBV2 and TRBJ1-3; 8 bases match TRBD1. The CDR3 covers 14 residues. J was trimmed by 2 bases and V by 8 bases; bases with no gene match: 5. Germline V gene sequence: CDR1 SNHLY, CDR2 FYNNEI. The CDR3 bases are TGTGCCAGCCGACAGGGGACGGCTGGAAACACCATATATTTT. Encoded protein: CASRQGTAGNTIYF.

J is TRBJ2-7 and V is TRBV7-9; D is uncertain. V gave up 4 bases and J gave up 0 bases, with 16 bases separating them. CDR1 SEHNR and CDR2 FQNEAQ come from the germline V gene (reference sequence). The length of the CDR3 is 16 residues. The CDR3 loop is CASSYPPSFTSYEQYF. In DNA form, the CDR3 reads TGTGCCAGCAGCTACCCACCTAGTTTTACCTCCTACGAGCAGTACTTC.

This rearrangement joins TRBV2 to TRBJ2-5; 7 bases fit TRBD1. The CDR3 loop spans 14 amino acids. Trimming cost V 1 base and J 1 base; bases outside gene matches: 0. Germline assignment: CDR1 SNHLY and CDR2 FYNNEI. CDR3 protein: CASSEGQGQETQYF. The CDR3 DNA follows: TGTGCCAGCAGTGAAGGACAGGGCCAAGAGACCCAGTACTTC.

This rearrangement joins TRBV5-1 to TRBJ2-7; D is possibly TRBD1 (6 bases). Trimming shortened V by 0 bases and J by 5 bases, and 18 bases separated the two germline ends. The CDR3 length is 16 residues. The V gene's germline CDR1 is SGHRS and CDR2 YFSETQ. The CDR3 region is CASSLAPQGTEDEQYF. CDR3 sequence (DNA): TGCGCCAGCAGCTTGGCCCCACAGGGCACGGAGGACGAGCAGTACTTC.